The 13 T cell receptor beta chains given below trace back to one sample, sequenced in a study of shared clonotypes between healthy human individuals. Repertoires were generated with immunoSEQ multiplex PCR, while TCRdb's copy carries only in-frame clones and drops some. The sample lists about 870,000 clones, around 92% occurring once. Naive CD8 cells, CD45RO-negative and positively selected for CCR7, excluded terminally differentiated effector memory CD45RA+ cells. Sequenced input: naive CD8+ T cells sorted from blood. Source of these receptors: a man under 40 in good health.

V gene TRBV9 combines with J gene TRBJ2-2; the D is unclear. The CDR3 spans 12 residues. Trimming pared 0 bases from V and 8 bases from J, leaving 5 bases between. In germline, CDR1 is SGDLS, CDR2 YYNGEE. CDR3 sequence reads: CASSVGEGELFF. In DNA form, the CDR3 reads TGTGCCAGCAGCGTAGGGGAAGGGGAGCTGTTTTTT.

The genes are TRBV6-6 and TRBJ1-5; D is perhaps TRBD1 (6 bases). Germline CDR1 and CDR2: MNHNY and SVGAGI (reference sequence). CDR3 size: 15 residues. The V end was cut by 1 base, the J end by 0 bases, with 7 bases between. The CDR3 nucleotides are TGTGCCAGCAGTTACTGGGACACTAGCAATCAGCCCCAGCATTTT. This encodes CASSYWDTSNQPQHF.

The chain recombines TRBV21-1 with TRBJ1-4. TRBV21-1 is a listed pseudogene. The CDR3 consists of 14 residues. The CDR3 coding sequence is TGTGCCAGCGATCTCAGGAGGGCCAGGGAAAAACTGTTTTTT. Residues: CASDLRRAREKLFF.

This rearrangement joins TRBV27 to TRBJ2-3; a possible D gene is TRBD2 (6 bases). Trimming stripped 6 bases from V and 5 bases from J, with 12 bases between. There are 13 residues in the CDR3. CDR1 is MNHEY, CDR2 SMNVEV, per germline (reference sequence). The CDR3 region has the DNA TGTGCCAGCAGCCTGGGACTCCTAGATACGCAGTATTTT. Translation: CASSLGLLDTQYF.

The chain employs TRBV4-1 and TRBJ2-1; 10 bases align to TRBD2. The CDR3 has 14 amino acids. Germline V gene data show CDR1 as MGHRA and CDR2 as YSYEKL. Germline trimming cut 1 base from V and 10 bases from J; bases unmatched to any gene: 4. The CDR3 loop is CASSQAGSGREQFF. The DNA of the CDR3 is TGCGCCAGCAGCCAAGCCGGTAGCGGGAGGGAGCAGTTCTTC.

This clone was seen a handful of times. This chain links TRBV10-2 with TRBJ2-7; TRBD1 aligns across 7 bases. The trim removed 10 bases at V and 2 bases at J, leaving 8 bases unmatched. The CDR3 runs 13 residues. Looked up from germline, CDR1 is WSHSY and CDR2 is SAAADI. The CDR3 bases are TGCGCCACCATGGACGGGACAGCCTACGAGCAGTACTTC. Translating it yields CATMDGTAYEQYF.

CDR3 loop: CASSRDRGRHTQYF. In nucleotides, the CDR3 is TGTGCCAGCAGCCGCGACCGGGGACGACATACGCAGTATTTT. The rearrangement links TRBV7-9 to TRBJ2-3; perhaps D is TRBD1 or TRBD2 (5 bases each). The V gene lost 5 bases and the J gene lost 7 bases, with 16 bases spanning the gap. The V gene's germline CDR1 is SEHNR and CDR2 FQNEAQ (reference sequence). This CDR3 has 14 amino acids.

For this clone: Other DNA sequences within the sample encode an identical CDR3. V is TRBV7-9 and J is TRBJ2-7; D gene unclear. Germline loops: CDR1 SEHNR, CDR2 FQNEAQ (reference sequence). This CDR3 comprises 12 residues. Trimming pared 6 bases from V and 0 bases from J, leaving 6 bases between. The CDR3 region is CASRGSSYEQYF. CDR3 nucleotide sequence: TGTGCCAGCAGAGGGTCCTCCTACGAGCAGTACTTC.

The chain combines TRBV19 with TRBJ2-3; 7 nucleotides agree with TRBD2. Germline CDR1 LNHDA, CDR2 SQIVND (reference sequence). The CDR3 runs 14 residues. V lost 7 bases to trimming and J lost 4 bases; unmatched junction nucleotides: 8. In DNA, the CDR3 is TGTGCCAGTACCATCAGCGGGACGGCAGATACGCAGTATTTT. Translated, it gives CASTISGTADTQYF.

This chain uses TRBV28 with TRBJ2-7, with TRBD2 matching over 7 bases. Unmatched junction bases numbered 10, after V lost 2 bases and J lost 6 bases. The germline CDR1 and CDR2 sequences are MDHEN and SYDVKM. The CDR3 covers 15 residues. DNA of the CDR3: TGTGCCAGCAGTTTAAGGCGGGAGCGGGTTGGCGAGCAGTACTTC. Translation: CASSLRRERVGEQYF. The full variable domain, its missing parts supplied by reference TRBV28 and TRBJ2-7, is DVKVTQSSRYLVKRTGEKVFLECVQDMDHENMFWYRQDPGLGLRLIYFSYDVKMKEKGDIPEGYSVSREKKERFSLILESASTNQTSMYLCASSLRRERVGEQYFGPGTRLTVT.

The CDR3 is CASSQPLAGVVEQYF. The CDR3 DNA follows: TGTGCCAGCAGTCAACCACTAGCGGGAGTAGTCGAGCAGTACTTC. V usage is TRBV28 and J usage is TRBJ2-7, with 11 bases identical to TRBD2. V was clipped by 5 bases and J by 6 bases; unmatched bases: 9. Germline CDR1 is MDHEN and CDR2 is SYDVKM. CDR3 length: 15 residues.

The CDR3: CSVDKEQETQYF. The CDR3 DNA is TGCAGCGTTGATAAGGAGCAAGAGACCCAGTACTTC. The chain is built from TRBV29-1 and TRBJ2-5; D is uncertain. Trimming took off 3 bases at V and 2 bases at J, with 7 bases between the two ends. The CDR3 runs 12 residues. Germline V gene lookup returns CDR1 SQVTM and CDR2 ANQGSEA.

J is TRBJ2-1 and V is TRBV2, with D possibly called TRBD1 or TRBD2 (6 bases each). The CDR3 is 12 residues long. The germline gives CDR1 SNHLY, CDR2 FYNNEI. V lost 7 bases, J lost 10 bases, and 14 bases lay in between. DNA for the CDR3: TGTGCCAGCACCACCGAGGGGGGAGAGCAGTTCTTC. This sequence encodes CASTTEGGEQFF.